The next 3 T cell receptor beta chains were all read from a single sample in a study of shared clonotypes between healthy human individuals (dated by TCRdb to about 2020). CD8 naive samples were obtained by positive selection for CCR7 among CD45RO-negative cells, yielding a CD45RA+CCR7+ population from which TemRA cells were excluded. Library construction relied on the immunoSEQ multiplex PCR assay. TCRdb limited this immuneACCESS table to in-frame rearrangements with V and J called. A share of clones is missing; checked studies link under half to unresolved V genes, and the rest is unexplained. Counted in this sample were around 2,000,000 clones; approximately 94% of them appeared once. Around 1.2% of the sample goes to the ten largest clones. The sample comprised naive CD8+ T cells sorted from blood. The sample's cell subset or site label, in plain terms: CD45RA+CCR7+. Receptor source: a young man in good health.

The rearrangement uses TRBV4-1 and TRBJ2-1; D is possibly TRBD2 (6 bases). Germline loops: CDR1 MGHRA, CDR2 YSYEKL. The CDR3 runs 13 residues. Trimming removed 1 base at V and 7 bases at J, with 8 bases between. CDR3 region: CASSQVEGNEQFF. CDR3 sequence (DNA): TGCGCCAGCAGCCAAGTGGAGGGAAATGAGCAGTTCTTC.

The chain recombines TRBV29-1 with TRBJ2-7; 7 positions match TRBD2. Germline assignment: CDR1 SQVTM and CDR2 ANQGSEA. Trimming at V came to 0 bases and at J to 6 bases, leaving 2 bases not matched to a gene. CDR3 length equals 12 residues. CDR3 in amino acids: CSVEDPGGEQYF. CDR3 DNA: TGCAGCGTTGAAGATCCGGGGGGCGAGCAGTACTTC.

J is TRBJ1-4 and V is TRBV7-9; the D gene is possibly TRBD1 (6 bases). CDR1 and CDR2 (germline): SEHNR, FQNEAQ (reference sequence). The CDR3 loop spans 15 amino acids. V was trimmed by 5 bases and J by 8 bases, leaving 18 bases between them. The CDR3 spells CASSPPGAQGEKLFF. DNA of the CDR3: TGTGCCAGCAGCCCACCGGGGGCCCAGGGCGAAAAACTGTTTTTT. Complete variable domain (other parts from reference TRBV7-9 and TRBJ1-4): DTGVSQNPRHKITKRGQNVTFRCDPISEHNRLYWYRQTLGQGPEFLTYFQNEAQLEKSRLLSDRFSAERPKGSFSTLEIQRTEQGDSAMYLCASSPPGAQGEKLFFGSGTQLSVL.